The rows below give T cell receptor beta chains drawn from one sample of a study of vaccination effects on CD4 cells after COVID-19. These receptors' targets are unknown. Sequenced by immunoSEQ multiplex PCR; TCRdb stores in-frame clones only, minus some. The sample lists about 24,000 clones; approximately 64% were seen once. This sample comprised CD4+ T cells from PBMCs cultured with HCoV-OC43 spike peptides, obtained before COVID-19 vaccination. These receptors were obtained from a human donor who received a COVID-19 vaccine. Each CDR3 is given with its conserved first and last residue. Fields, in order: D gene, clone size, V gene, J gene, CDR3 protein, CDR3 DNA. A D gene is named only where the DNA matches it firmly. Rows give clone size only sometimes, using once, few, many, or a class for an expanded clone.

>NA|NA|TRBV6-6|TRBJ1-5
CASSSPTASGQPQHF
TGTGCCAGCAGCTCACCGACAGCCTCGGGTCAGCCCCAGCATTTT
>TRBD1|NA|TRBV6-4|TRBJ2-3
CASSEFTGADTQYF
TGTGCCAGCAGTGAATTCACAGGGGCAGATACGCAGTATTTT
>TRBD1|NA|TRBV6-5|TRBJ2-4
CASSYSDRGGYIQYF
TGTGCCAGCAGTTATTCTGACAGGGGCGGGTACATTCAGTACTTC
>NA|NA|TRBV4-2|TRBJ1-1
CASSQVALGVSEAFF
TGTGCCAGCAGCCAAGTGGCTCTGGGGGTGTCTGAAGCTTTCTTT
>NA|NA|TRBV7-9|TRBJ1-1
CASSLGRGEAFF
TGTGCCAGCAGCTTAGGTCGAGGGGAAGCTTTCTTT
>TRBD2|NA|TRBV11-3|TRBJ2-5
CASSLDGPSGGQETQYF
TGTGCCAGCAGCTTAGATGGGCCTAGCGGGGGGCAAGAGACCCAGTACTTC
>TRBD2|NA|TRBV10-2|TRBJ2-4
CASGPSGEVKNIQYF
TGCGCCAGCGGCCCTAGCGGGGAAGTCAAAAACATTCAGTACTTC
>TRBD2|NA|TRBV19|TRBJ2-1
CASSISGTSGRAINEQFF
TGTGCCAGTAGTATATCAGGGACTAGCGGGAGGGCCATCAATGAGCAGTTCTTC
>TRBD2|NA|TRBV18|TRBJ2-5
CASSPGGRETQYF
TGTGCCAGCTCACCGGGAGGGCGGGAGACCCAGTACTTC
>NA|NA|TRBV25-1|TRBJ1-5
CASSDSGTPSVNQPQHF
TGTGCCAGCAGTGACTCGGGGACACCCTCTGTCAATCAGCCCCAGCATTTT
>TRBD1|NA|TRBV9|TRBJ1-6
CASSAGTGNNSPLHF
TGTGCCAGCAGCGCGGGGACAGGGAATAATTCACCCCTCCACTTT
>TRBD1|NA|TRBV10-1|TRBJ1-2
CASSRQGAYGYTF
TGCGCCAGCAGTAGACAGGGGGCCTATGGCTACACCTTC
>TRBD2|NA|TRBV2|TRBJ2-1
CASGRALSNEQFF
TGTGCCAGCGGGAGGGCCCTGAGCAATGAGCAGTTCTTC
>NA|few|TRBV30|TRBJ2-1
CAWSVIRHNEQFF
TGTGCCTGGAGTGTAATCCGCCACAATGAGCAGTTCTTC
>TRBD2|NA|TRBV7-8|TRBJ2-1
CASSVTSGSPNEQFF
TGTGCCAGCAGCGTGACTAGCGGGTCCCCCAATGAGCAGTTCTTC
>NA|NA|TRBV12-3/TRBV12-4|TRBJ1-2
CASSFGTGYGYTF
TGTGCCAGCAGTTTTGGGACTGGCTATGGCTACACCTTC